This TCR beta chain was sequenced during a study of OX40 agonist ivuxolimab in advanced cancers. Study in general: Given to patients was ivuxolimab, an agonistic anti-OX40 (CD134) antibody. At 75% to 90% male, the cohort had a mean age of about 60 years, ranging from about 23 to 79. Study observations and caveats: CD8+ T cells (on average) carried more expanded clones than CD4+ T cells.

Data came from immunoSEQ multiplex PCR; TCRdb stores just in-frame clones and leaves some out. The sample lists around 99,000 clones, 90% occurring once. Autoimmune disease history or systemic immunosuppression excluded patients. With respect to this clone: Its antigen is not known.

Sequencing was performed on CD4+ or CD8+ T cells sorted from blood, taken in a trial of the OX40 agonist ivuxolimab. The receptor was derived from an adult with an advanced solid tumor such as melanoma, head and neck, liver or kidney cancer.

The CDR3 region is CASSQPTSLNSPLHF. The CDR3 DNA sequence: TGCGCCAGCAGCCAACCCACCTCGCTTAATTCACCCCTCCACTTT. V gene TRBV4-1 combines with J gene TRBJ1-6; no reliable D call. In germline, CDR1 is MGHRA, CDR2 YSYEKL. The CDR3 is 15 residues long. V gave up 2 bases and J gave up 6 bases, with 11 bases separating them.